This paragraph covers one T cell receptor beta chain sequence. Its target is unknown. Profiling relied on immunoSEQ multiplex PCR, and the TCRdb table lists in-frame clones only, not all of them. Found here are 110,000 to 150,000 clones, just under 85% of them singletons; the top ten hold over 1.1%. The CDR3 covers 13 residues. The trim removed 2 bases at V and 6 bases at J, leaving 0 bases unmatched. CDR1 and CDR2 (germline): SGHTA, FQGTGA. This sample stems from a study of cytomegalovirus exposure and HLA in healthy donors. Study-level findings and limits: In vitro checks showed that a few CMV-associated chains really do target CMV antigens. First-cohort TCR clusters were later found to tend to co-occur in the 120 validation repertoires.

Sequencing was performed on PBMCs. The chain employs TRBV7-3 and TRBJ2-2, with 7 nucleotides matching TRBD1. This TCR came from a woman aged 25 to 39 in good health and CMV-seronegative. CDR3 residues: CASSLQGAGELFF. The DNA for the CDR3 is TGTGCCAGCAGCTTACAGGGGGCCGGGGAGCTGTTTTTT.